These 11 T cell receptor beta chains came from one sample sequenced in a study of shared clonotypes between healthy human individuals. Profiling relied on immunoSEQ multiplex PCR, and the TCRdb table lists in-frame clones only, not all of them. The top ten clones hold more than 0.55% of a sample with around 1.1 million clones, 75% to 80% of them seen once. What was sequenced was memory CD4+ T cells from PBMCs. Described subset: CD45RA-negative fraction. These receptors came from a man younger than 35 in good health. Some clones in this sample may be carry-over from other donors' samples.

The chain recombines TRBV20-1 with TRBJ1-1; no clear D. This CDR3 has 11 residues. CDR1 DFQATT and CDR2 SNEGSKA come from the germline V gene (reference sequence). V dropped 6 bases and J dropped 8 bases, with 13 bases sitting between them. In nucleotides, the CDR3 is TGCAGTGCACGGGCCCCAAGGGAAGCTTTCTTT. Translating it yields CSARAPREAFF.

J is TRBJ2-1 and V is TRBV1; the table's D call, TRBD1, was not checked against the DNA. TRBV1 is deemed a pseudogene. CDR3 length: 16 residues. CDR3 protein: CTSDRERQGANNEQFF. CDR3 nucleotides: TGCACCAGCGACCGTGAGAGACAGGGGGCAAACAATGAGCAGTTCTTC.

This clone was observed once. The CDR3 bases are TGTGCCAGTCGACTAGCGGGAGGGACCAGGGAGCAGTTCTTC. Its protein is CASRLAGGTREQFF. This chain joins TRBV19 and TRBJ2-1; 14 bases map to TRBD2. Trimming cost V 8 bases and J 10 bases; bases outside gene matches: 7. CDR1 and CDR2 (germline): LNHDA, SQIVND (reference sequence). There are 14 residues in the CDR3.

This chain connects TRBV30 to TRBJ1-3, with D uncertain. The CDR3 spans 13 residues. V lost 5 bases and J lost 2, with 10 bases in between. The germline V gene encodes CDR1 GTSNPN and CDR2 SVGIG (reference sequence). This CDR3 is CAWGRGAGNTIYF. The CDR3 bases are TGTGCCTGGGGAAGAGGCGCTGGAAACACCATATATTTT.

This clone was observed once. The same CDR3 arises from other DNA sequences in this sample as well. The chain links TRBV5-1 to TRBJ2-6; 7 bases map to TRBD1. The CDR3 runs to 16 residues. V lost 4 bases to trimming and J lost 1 base; unmatched junction nucleotides: 5. From germline, CDR1 is SGHRS and CDR2 YFSETQ. This CDR3 reads CASSPGQYSGANVLTF. The CDR3 bases are TGCGCCAGCAGCCCGGGACAGTATTCTGGGGCCAACGTCCTGACTTTC.

Turning to this clone: A much larger clone lies a single base off, so this may be a read error. The sample holds other DNA sequences that translate to the same CDR3. The chain employs TRBV5-4 and TRBJ2-5; D is perhaps TRBD1 or TRBD2 (5 bases each). V was trimmed by 6 bases and J by 2 bases, leaving 14 bases between them. Germline-derived CDR1 and CDR2 are SGHNT and YYREEE (reference sequence). The CDR3 runs 14 residues. The CDR3 loop is CASTPRGGQETQYF. The CDR3 coding sequence is TGTGCCAGCACCCCGAGGGGCGGACAAGAGACCCAGTACTTC. Using reference TRBV5-4 and TRBJ2-5 for the parts outside the CDR3, the full variable domain is ETGVTQSPTHLIKTRGQQVTLRCSSQSGHNTVSWYQQALGQGPQFIFQYYREEENGRGNFPPRFSGLQFPNYSSELNVNALELDDSALYLCASTPRGGQETQYFGPGTRLLVL.

V usage is TRBV4-3 and J usage is TRBJ2-1; D tentatively fits TRBD1 or TRBD2 (5 bases each). V was cut by 1 base and J by 8 bases, with 18 bases left in between. There are 16 residues in the CDR3. Germline V gives CDR1 LGHNA, CDR2 YSLEER. CDR3 amino acids: CASSQVATPRGDEQFF. In DNA form, the CDR3 reads TGCGCCAGCAGCCAAGTAGCTACCCCAAGAGGGGATGAGCAGTTCTTC.

Ten or more counts support this clone. The genes are TRBV5-1 and TRBJ2-5, with D possibly matching TRBD1 (7 bases). The CDR3 is made up of 16 amino acids. Germline V gives CDR1 SGHRS, CDR2 YFSETQ. Trimming stripped 0 bases from V and 3 bases from J, with 15 bases between. The chain's CDR3 is CASSLAPRGEEETQYF. The CDR3 DNA reads as TGCGCCAGCAGCTTGGCCCCCAGGGGGGAGGAAGAGACCCAGTACTTC.

The chain couples TRBV5-1 to TRBJ1-1; D might be TRBD1 (5 bases). The CDR3 runs to 17 residues. The V and J ends lost 2 bases and 1 base respectively, with 18 bases between them. The V gene's germline CDR1 is SGHRS and CDR2 YFSETQ. CDR3 loop: CASSFRGLNSKNTEAFF. The CDR3 nucleotides are TGCGCCAGCAGCTTCCGGGGACTTAATTCTAAGAACACTGAAGCTTTCTTT.

This chain links TRBV27 with TRBJ1-5; D gene unclear. Germline V gene lookup returns CDR1 MNHEY and CDR2 SMNVEV (reference sequence). The CDR3 is 14 amino acids. V lost 3 bases and J lost 5, with 11 bases in between. CDR3 nucleotide sequence: TGTGCCAGCAGTTTTTCGGGGATCGATCAGCCCCAGCATTTT. It specifies CASSFSGIDQPQHF.

As concerns this clone: An end of the junction does not agree with germline; a read error may underlie this. This rearrangement joins TRBV6-1 to TRBJ1-2; D is undetermined. This CDR3 spans 11 amino acids. Germline V gene lookup returns CDR1 MNHNS and CDR2 SASEGT. The CDR3 DNA sequence: TGTGCCAGCAGTGTTGAATTTGGGCCGAACTTC. Its translation is CASSVEFGPNF.